The 22 T cell receptor beta chains below come from one sample, sequenced in a study of blood T cell repertoires in COVID-19. The assay was immunoSEQ multiplex PCR, and TCRdb's table has in-frame clones only and misses some. This repertoire shows under 100,000 clones, around 92% found once; its top ten account for under 7.5%. Sequencing used peripheral blood. Receptors were obtained from an older woman with active COVID-19.

V usage is TRBV19 and J usage is TRBJ2-2; 10 bases line up with TRBD2. The J segment lost 6 bases and the V segment lost 4 bases, leaving 20 bases of the junction unmatched. The CDR3 is made up of 20 amino acids. The germline V gene encodes CDR1 LNHDA and CDR2 SQIVND (reference sequence). The CDR3 bases are TGTGCCAGTAGTACCCCAAACCTAGGGCGGCTAGCGGGAGCCTCCGGGGAGCTGTTTTTT. Translated, it gives CASSTPNLGRLAGASGELFF.

The sample holds one count of this clone. The V call is TRBV2, the J call TRBJ2-5; D might be TRBD1 (5 bases). Per germline, CDR1 SNHLY and CDR2 FYNNEI. CDR3 size: 13 residues. Trimming shortened V by 6 bases and J by 0 bases, and 8 bases separated the two germline ends. The CDR3 region is CASSDSYQETQYF. The CDR3, as DNA: TGTGCCAGCAGCGACAGCTACCAAGAGACCCAGTACTTC.

The rearrangement joins TRBV7-3 to TRBJ2-1; 7 bases align to TRBD2. The germline V gene has CDR1 SGHTA and CDR2 FQGTGA. There are 15 residues in the CDR3. The V and J ends lost 1 base and 4 bases, in that order; junction bases with no gene match: 4. The CDR3 is CASSLSGSEYNEQFF. CDR3 in DNA: TGTGCCAGCAGCTTAAGCGGGAGTGAGTACAATGAGCAGTTCTTC.

The chain links TRBV5-8 to TRBJ1-2, with 8 positions matching TRBD1. The CDR3 has 14 amino acids. The V segment lost 2 bases and the J segment 5 bases; nucleotides outside the gene matches: 5. CDR1 and CDR2 (germline): SGHTS, YDEGEE. CDR3 DNA sequence: TGTGCCAGCAGCTTCGACAGGGGAGGATATGGCTACACCTTC. Encoded protein: CASSFDRGGYGYTF.

The chain links TRBV2 to TRBJ1-1, with D perhaps TRBD1 (5 bases). Germline CDR1 and CDR2: SNHLY and FYNNEI. The germline V and J ends were trimmed by 3 bases and 4 bases, with 9 bases remaining between them. CDR3 length equals 13 residues. The chain's CDR3 is CASSDRRGTEAFF. CDR3 coding DNA: TGTGCCAGCAGTGATCGGAGGGGCACTGAAGCTTTCTTT.

V is TRBV14 and J is TRBJ2-1, with TRBD2 identical over 10 bases. Per the germline V gene, CDR1 is SGHDN and CDR2 is FVKESK. V was pared by 0 bases and J by 9 bases, with 11 bases of the junction left unmatched. The CDR3 sequence is 17 residues long. CDR3 in DNA: TGTGCCAGCAGCCAAGAGGGAGGGGTGAGACTAGCGGGTGAGCAGTTCTTC. Amino acids: CASSQEGGVRLAGEQFF.

The chain joins TRBV28 to TRBJ1-1; D is uncertain. Germline V CDR1 and CDR2: MDHEN, SYDVKM. This CDR3 contains 13 residues. V lost 5 bases to trimming and J lost 7 bases, with 14 bases between them. CDR3 sequence: CASSRPPTGEAFF. The CDR3 bases are TGTGCCAGCAGTCGCCCTCCGACGGGTGAAGCTTTCTTT.

This clone was seen just once. The chain links TRBV28 to TRBJ2-6; D perhaps matches TRBD1 (6 bases). The CDR3 is 17 amino acids. V lost 5 bases and J lost 2, with 16 bases in between. Germline V CDR1 and CDR2: MDHEN, SYDVKM. CDR3 sequence reads: CASSQGQGSTGANVLTF. The CDR3 DNA follows: TGTGCCAGCAGTCAGGGGCAGGGTAGTACTGGGGCCAACGTCCTGACTTTC.

This chain joins TRBV28 and TRBJ1-1; possibly TRBD1 for D (6 bases). With 5 bases removed from V and 11 bases from J, the gap between germline ends came to 15 bases. CDR1 MDHEN and CDR2 SYDVKM come from the germline V gene. This CDR3 contains 12 residues. This CDR3 is CASSEPGHSAFF. CDR3 DNA sequence: TGTGCCAGCAGTGAACCGGGACACTCCGCTTTCTTT.

The CDR3 loop is CASSEGTPTLGGYTF. CDR3 DNA: TGTGCCAGCAGTGAGGGGACACCTACCCTGGGAGGCTACACCTTC. The chain joins TRBV9 to TRBJ1-2; tentative D call: TRBD1 (6 bases). The CDR3 length is 15 residues. The V end was cut by 5 bases, the J end by 8 bases, with 22 bases between. Germline assignment: CDR1 SGDLS and CDR2 YYNGEE.

The rearrangement uses TRBV5-5 and TRBJ1-6, with D perhaps matching TRBD1 (5 bases). The germline V gene encodes CDR1 SGHKS and CDR2 YYEKEE (reference sequence). The CDR3 is 14 residues long. V was shortened by 0 bases and J by 9 bases, with 10 bases between the two germline ends. The chain's CDR3 is CASSLDRWGSPLHF. In DNA, the CDR3 is TGTGCCAGCAGCTTGGACAGGTGGGGTTCACCCCTCCACTTT.

The chain combines TRBV30 with TRBJ1-1; D not certain. CDR1 is GTSNPN and CDR2 is SVGIG in the germline V gene (reference sequence). The length of the CDR3 is 14 residues. Trimming removed 0 bases at V and 4 bases at J, with 12 bases between. In DNA form, the CDR3 reads TGTGCCTGGAGTGTAAGTGAGAGTGCCACTGAAGCTTTCTTT. This translates into CAWSVSESATEAFF. Full variable domain (outside the CDR3, taken from reference TRBV30 and TRBJ1-1): SQTIHQWPATLVQPVGSPLSLECTVEGTSNPNLYWYRQAAGRGLQLLFYSVGIGQISSEVPQNLSASRPQDRQFILSSKKLLLSDSGFYLCAWSVSESATEAFFGQGTRLTVV.

The chain carries TRBV6-6 and TRBJ2-3, with 7 bases aligning to TRBD1. The CDR3 loop spans 16 amino acids. Looked up from germline, CDR1 is MNHNY and CDR2 is SVGAGI (reference sequence). With V trimmed by 2 bases and J by 2 bases, 7 bases remained unmatched. The chain's CDR3 is CASSYGGQQNTDTQYF. DNA of the CDR3: TGTGCCAGCAGTTACGGGGGACAGCAAAACACAGATACGCAGTATTTT.

The chain couples TRBV7-2 to TRBJ2-3; D not resolved. V shed 0 bases and J shed 4 bases, with 8 bases lying between them. CDR1 SGHTA and CDR2 FQGNSA come from the germline V gene. The CDR3 runs to 14 residues. CDR3 region: CASSLAGLADTQYF. The CDR3 DNA reads TGTGCCAGCAGCTTAGCCGGGTTAGCAGATACGCAGTATTTT.

The chain has TRBV30 and TRBJ2-1, with TRBD2 identical over 13 bases. This CDR3 is built from 17 residues. V dropped 8 bases and J dropped 7; count of bases not matched to a gene: 17. Looked up from germline, CDR1 is GTSNPN and CDR2 is SVGIG (reference sequence). The CDR3, as DNA: TGTGCCGGAAGACTAGCGGGAGGATTAAGGCAAACGAATGAGCAGTTCTTC. Its translation is CAGRLAGGLRQTNEQFF. Based on the CDR3 plus reference TRBV30 and TRBJ2-1, the full variable domain is SQTIHQWPATLVQPVGSPLSLECTVEGTSNPNLYWYRQAAGRGLQLLFYSVGIGQISSEVPQNLSASRPQDRQFILSSKKLLLSDSGFYLCAGRLAGGLRQTNEQFFGPGTRLTVL.

In this sample, this clone turned up once. This chain connects TRBV6-1 to TRBJ2-1, with 10 positions matching TRBD2. CDR1 is MNHNS and CDR2 is SASEGT in the germline V gene. V trimming: 3 bases; J trimming: 8 bases; junction bases outside the gene matches: 13. This CDR3 has 17 amino acids. The CDR3 DNA is TGTGCCAGCAGTGATAGCGGGAGGCTCCTTAAGTTGGATGAGCAGTTCTTC. This sequence encodes CASSDSGRLLKLDEQFF.

The chain employs TRBV25-1 and TRBJ2-7; weak D call: TRBD1 (7 bases). V gave up 4 bases and J gave up 1 base, with 11 bases separating them. Germline lookup yields CDR1 MGHDK and CDR2 SYGVNS. The CDR3 covers 14 residues. Here the CDR3 DNA reads TGTGCCAGCAGTGGTCAGGGGGGATCCTACGAGCAGTACTTC. It translates to CASSGQGGSYEQYF.

The chain combines TRBV28 with TRBJ2-1; weak D call: TRBD2 (5 bases). Germline lookup yields CDR1 MDHEN and CDR2 SYDVKM. Trimming shortened V by 4 bases and J by 2 bases, and 9 bases separated the two germline ends. The CDR3 runs to 14 residues. CDR3 sequence (DNA): TGTGCCAGCAGTTCTAGCCCCACCTACAATGAGCAGTTCTTC. This sequence encodes CASSSSPTYNEQFF.

This clone was recorded only once. The CDR3 sequence: CASSPRTSGVLDTQYF. In DNA form, the CDR3 reads TGTGCCAGCTCACCTCGGACTAGCGGGGTTTTAGATACGCAGTATTTT. The V gene is TRBV18, the J gene TRBJ2-3, with 12 bases identical to TRBD2. CDR1 is KGHSH, CDR2 LQKENI, per germline. V was clipped by 3 bases and J by 5 bases; unmatched bases: 6. The length of the CDR3 is 16 residues.

The V call is TRBV28, the J call TRBJ2-7; D may be TRBD2 (6 bases). The ends were cut back, 8 bases at V and 5 bases at J, with 16 bases in the middle. In germline, CDR1 is MDHEN, CDR2 SYDVKM. The CDR3 extends over 13 amino acids. The chain's CDR3 is CASRRPGGDEQYF. For the CDR3, the DNA is TGTGCCAGCCGCCGGCCCGGAGGGGACGAGCAGTACTTC.

This rearrangement joins TRBV6-2 or TRBV6-3 to TRBJ1-3; TRBD1 might be the D (6 bases). Trimming took off 4 bases at V and 0 bases at J, with 16 bases between the two ends. CDR1 and CDR2 from the germline V gene are MNHEY and SVGEGT. The CDR3 loop spans 17 amino acids. The DNA of the CDR3 is TGTGCCAGCAGTTTCACGACAGGCCGGGACTCTGGAAACACCATATATTTT. Encoded protein: CASSFTTGRDSGNTIYF.

This chain's CDR3 is CASSYPRLAGARETQYF. The CDR3 DNA is TGTGCCAGCAGTTACCCCCGACTAGCGGGGGCCAGGGAGACCCAGTACTTC. The chain is built from TRBV6-2 or TRBV6-3 and TRBJ2-5, with 12 bases aligning to TRBD2. Germline loops: CDR1 MNHEY, CDR2 SVGEGT. Trimming at V came to 2 bases and at J to 5 bases, leaving 9 bases not matched to a gene. This CDR3 is built from 17 residues.